One sample yielded the 14 T cell receptor beta chains listed below, sequenced in a study of chemoradiotherapy in HPV16-positive cancers. Some clones are missing from TCRdb's copy, which holds only in-frame ones; the method was immunoSEQ multiplex PCR. The sample carries some 11,000 clones, around 70% recorded once. The sample here was taken from a patient who underwent chemoradiotherapy. The receptors come from a human donor with HPV-associated anogenital cancer.

The gene calls are TRBV7-9 and TRBJ2-5; D is possibly TRBD2 (5 bases). The CDR3 has 17 residues. V was shortened by 0 bases and J by 3 bases, with 17 bases between the two germline ends. CDR1 is SEHNR, CDR2 FQNEAQ, per germline (reference sequence). CDR3 loop: CASSLALLPSGEETQYF. CDR3 bases: TGTGCCAGCAGCTTAGCCCTTCTCCCCAGCGGTGAAGAGACCCAGTACTTC. The complete variable domain, with remaining parts taken from reference TRBV7-9 and TRBJ2-5, reads DTGVSQNPRHKITKRGQNVTFRCDPISEHNRLYWYRQTLGQGPEFLTYFQNEAQLEKSRLLSDRFSAERPKGSFSTLEIQRTEQGDSAMYLCASSLALLPSGEETQYFGPGTRLLVL.

This rearrangement joins TRBV28 to TRBJ2-1; the D call may be TRBD1 or TRBD2 (6 bases each). Between the trimmed V and J ends, which lost 8 bases and 7 bases, there was a span of 21 bases. Per the germline V gene, CDR1 is MDHEN and CDR2 is SYDVKM. The CDR3 is 15 residues long. The CDR3 nucleotides are TGTGCCAGCTGTCCTTGGGGGGCCGGTAGGAATGAGCAGTTCTTC. This codes for CASCPWGAGRNEQFF.

There are a few counts of this clone. The chain couples TRBV4-1 to TRBJ1-1, with a tentative D call TRBD1 (6 bases). Germline V lookup: CDR1 MGHRA, CDR2 YSYEKL. V was clipped by 0 bases and J by 10 bases, with 9 bases between them. This CDR3 contains 12 residues. CDR3 coding DNA: TGCGCCAGCAGCCAAGAGGGACACGGAGCTTTCTTT. It yields the protein CASSQEGHGAFF.

The rearrangement joins TRBV7-2 to TRBJ1-2; a possible D gene is TRBD1 (5 bases). Germline V gene lookup returns CDR1 SGHTA and CDR2 FQGNSA. Trimming left V 4 bases short and J 4 bases short, with 13 bases between. The CDR3 totals 14 residues. CDR3 residues: CASSSSGGTYGYTF. The CDR3 region has the DNA TGTGCCAGCAGCTCCAGTGGGGGAACCTATGGCTACACCTTC.

The chain is built from TRBV7-2 and TRBJ2-7; tentatively, D is TRBD1 (5 bases). V lost 4 bases, J lost 2 bases, and 18 bases lay in between. The CDR3 runs to 16 residues. Germline lookup yields CDR1 SGHTA and CDR2 FQGNSA. CDR3 bases: TGTGCCAGCAGCTCAGACCGGGCAGGGAACCCCTACGAGCAGTACTTC. Residues: CASSSDRAGNPYEQYF.

This clone was seen more than once but under ten times. V is TRBV5-1 and J is TRBJ2-7; D might be TRBD2 (5 bases). V lost 0 bases, J lost 3 bases, and 13 bases lay in between. Per germline, CDR1 SGHRS and CDR2 YFSETQ. The CDR3 extends over 15 amino acids. CDR3 in amino acids: CASSLGASGNYEQYF. The CDR3 DNA follows: TGCGCCAGCAGCTTGGGGGCGAGCGGAAACTACGAGCAGTACTTC.

In its sample, this clone was seen once. The rearrangement links TRBV19 to TRBJ1-3; 7 bases are a match to TRBD1. CDR1 is LNHDA, CDR2 SQIVND, per germline (reference sequence). The CDR3 is 14 amino acids. V trimming: 6 bases; J trimming: 3 bases; junction bases outside the gene matches: 5. CDR3: CASRAQGDGNTIYF. In DNA, the CDR3 is TGTGCCAGTAGGGCGCAGGGGGATGGAAACACCATATATTTT.

The chain is built from TRBV19 and TRBJ1-6, with 7 nucleotides matching TRBD1. This CDR3 has 13 residues. Germline V gene sequence: CDR1 LNHDA, CDR2 SQIVND (reference sequence). Unmatched junction bases numbered 5, after V lost 8 bases and J lost 7 bases. CDR3 in amino acids: CASLRGQNSPLHF. In nucleotides, the CDR3 is TGTGCCAGTTTAAGGGGGCAGAATTCACCCCTCCACTTT.

This clone turned up a few times. The chain links TRBV5-1 to TRBJ1-6; TRBD1 aligns across 7 bases. V lost 0 bases, J lost 12 bases, and 6 bases stayed unmatched. CDR1 is SGHRS and CDR2 is YFSETQ in the germline V gene. The CDR3 is 14 residues long. CDR3 sequence: CASSLEGTVQPLHF. The CDR3 DNA follows: TGCGCCAGCAGCTTGGAAGGGACAGTCCAACCCCTCCACTTT. The variable domain in full, completed from reference TRBV5-1 and TRBJ1-6, reads KAGVTQTPRYLIKTRGQQVTLSCSPISGHRSVSWYQQTPGQGLQFLFEYFSETQRNKGNFPGRFSGRQFSNSRSEMNVSTLELGDSALYLCASSLEGTVQPLHFGNGTRLTVT.

Details on this clone: A junction end diverges from the germline sequence, so it may reflect a read error. The chain recombines TRBV28 with TRBJ2-4; 9 bases fit TRBD2. The CDR3 runs to 12 residues. Germline V CDR1 and CDR2: MDHEN, SYDVKM. CDR3: CASKASGNRLDF. The DNA of the CDR3 is TGTGCCAGCAAGGCTAGCGGGAACAGGTTGGACTTC.

The DNA of the CDR3 is TGCGCCAGCAGCCAAGAAAGGTCTAGCGGGGGATACGAGCAGTACTTC. It encodes CASSQERSSGGYEQYF. The chain links TRBV4-1 to TRBJ2-7; 10 bases match TRBD2. Trimming cost V 0 bases and J 4 bases; bases outside gene matches: 6. The CDR3 length is 16 residues. CDR1 MGHRA and CDR2 YSYEKL come from the germline V gene.

The J gene is TRBJ1-6, the V gene TRBV30, with a weak D call TRBD1 (5 bases). Germline V gene lookup returns CDR1 GTSNPN and CDR2 SVGIG (reference sequence). The CDR3 runs 12 residues. Trimming took off 3 bases at V and 10 bases at J, with 10 bases between the two ends. Here the CDR3 DNA reads TGTGCCTGGAGGGGGGGTAGGTCACCCCTCCACTTT. Amino acid sequence: CAWRGGRSPLHF.

The chain links TRBV29-1 to TRBJ1-2; 7 nucleotides line up with TRBD1. Germline V gene data show CDR1 as SQVTM and CDR2 as ANQGSEA. The CDR3 runs 14 residues. With V trimmed by 6 bases and J by 5 bases, 12 bases remained unmatched. In nucleotides, the CDR3 is TGCAGCGTGGGGTCTGCCGGGACAGCGTATGGCTACACCTTC. Translating it yields CSVGSAGTAYGYTF.

With respect to this clone: Other nucleotide sequences from this sample produce the same CDR3. This chain joins TRBV7-2 and TRBJ2-1; D is undetermined. V was pared by 6 bases and J by 3 bases, with 9 bases between. The CDR3 is made up of 13 amino acids. Germline V gene lookup returns CDR1 SGHTA and CDR2 FQGNSA. The DNA of the CDR3 is TGTGCCAGCAGTCCCGCCGGCTACAATGAGCAGTTCTTC. This gives the protein CASSPAGYNEQFF.